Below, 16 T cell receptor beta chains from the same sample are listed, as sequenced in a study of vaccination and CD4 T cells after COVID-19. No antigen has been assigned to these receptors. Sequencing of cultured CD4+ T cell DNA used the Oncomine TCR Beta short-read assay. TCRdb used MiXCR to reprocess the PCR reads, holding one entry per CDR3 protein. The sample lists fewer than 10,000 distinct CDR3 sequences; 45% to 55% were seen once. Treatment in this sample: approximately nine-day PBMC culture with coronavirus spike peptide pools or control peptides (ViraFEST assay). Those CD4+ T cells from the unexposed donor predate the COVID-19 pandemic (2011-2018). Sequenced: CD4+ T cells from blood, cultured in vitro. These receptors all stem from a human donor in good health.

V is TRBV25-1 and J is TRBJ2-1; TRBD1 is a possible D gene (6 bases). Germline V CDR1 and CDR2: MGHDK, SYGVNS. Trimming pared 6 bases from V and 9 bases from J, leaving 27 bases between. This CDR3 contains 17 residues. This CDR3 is CASRTPGVGSRGGEQFF. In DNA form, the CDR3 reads TGTGCCAGCAGAACTCCCGGGGTTGGTAGCAGAGGGGGTGAGCAGTTCTTC.

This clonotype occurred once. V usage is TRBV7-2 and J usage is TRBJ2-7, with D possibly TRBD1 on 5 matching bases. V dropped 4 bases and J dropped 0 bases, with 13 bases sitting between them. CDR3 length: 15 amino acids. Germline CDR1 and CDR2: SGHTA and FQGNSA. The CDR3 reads CASSSQQALSYEQYF. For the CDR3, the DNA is TGTGCCAGCAGCTCTCAACAGGCGCTCTCCTACGAGCAGTACTTC.

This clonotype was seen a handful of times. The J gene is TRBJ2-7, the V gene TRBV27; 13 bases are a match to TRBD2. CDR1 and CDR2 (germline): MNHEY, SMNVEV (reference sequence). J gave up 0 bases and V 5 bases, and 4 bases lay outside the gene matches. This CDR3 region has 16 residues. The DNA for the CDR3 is TGTGCCAGCAGTCCCTGGACTAGCGGGAGCTCCTACGAGCAGTACTTC. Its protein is CASSPWTSGSSYEQYF.

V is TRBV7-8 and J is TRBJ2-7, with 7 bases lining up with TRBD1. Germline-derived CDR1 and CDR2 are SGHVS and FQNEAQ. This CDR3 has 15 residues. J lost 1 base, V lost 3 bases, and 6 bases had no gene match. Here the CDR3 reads CASSLRSDRSYEQYF. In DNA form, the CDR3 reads TGTGCCAGCAGCTTGCGATCGGACAGGTCCTACGAGCAGTACTTC.

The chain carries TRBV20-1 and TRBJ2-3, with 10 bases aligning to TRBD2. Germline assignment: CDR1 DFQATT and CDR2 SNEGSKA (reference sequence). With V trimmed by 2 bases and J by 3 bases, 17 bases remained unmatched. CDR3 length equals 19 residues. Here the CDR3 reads CSARLPSGSQVFRTDTQYF. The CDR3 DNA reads TGCAGTGCTAGACTTCCTAGCGGGAGTCAAGTATTTAGGACAGATACGCAGTATTTT.

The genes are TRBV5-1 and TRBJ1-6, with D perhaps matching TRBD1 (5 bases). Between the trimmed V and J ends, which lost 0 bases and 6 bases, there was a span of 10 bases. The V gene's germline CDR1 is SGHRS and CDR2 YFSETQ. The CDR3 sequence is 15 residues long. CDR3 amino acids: CASSLDPRGNSPLHF. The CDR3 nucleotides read TGCGCCAGCAGCTTGGACCCTAGGGGTAATTCACCCCTCCACTTT.

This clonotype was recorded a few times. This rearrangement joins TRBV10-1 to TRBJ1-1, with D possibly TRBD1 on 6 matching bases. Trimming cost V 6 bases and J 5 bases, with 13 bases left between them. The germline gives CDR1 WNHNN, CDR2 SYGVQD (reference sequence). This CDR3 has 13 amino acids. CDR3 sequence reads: CASSDGQITEAFF. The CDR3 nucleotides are TGCGCCAGCAGCGACGGACAGATAACTGAAGCTTTCTTT.

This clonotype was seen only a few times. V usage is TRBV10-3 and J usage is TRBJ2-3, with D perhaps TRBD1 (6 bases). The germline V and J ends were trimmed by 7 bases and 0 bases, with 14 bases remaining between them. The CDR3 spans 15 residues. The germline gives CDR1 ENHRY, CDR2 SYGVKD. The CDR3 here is CAIIPAGASTDTQYF. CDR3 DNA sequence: TGTGCCATCATACCGGCAGGGGCTAGCACAGATACGCAGTATTTT.

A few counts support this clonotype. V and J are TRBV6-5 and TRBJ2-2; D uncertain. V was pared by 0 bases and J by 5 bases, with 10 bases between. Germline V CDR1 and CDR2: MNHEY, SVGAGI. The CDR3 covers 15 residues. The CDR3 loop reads CASSYSNRLTGELFF. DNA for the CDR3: TGTGCCAGCAGTTACTCGAATCGGTTGACCGGGGAGCTGTTTTTT.

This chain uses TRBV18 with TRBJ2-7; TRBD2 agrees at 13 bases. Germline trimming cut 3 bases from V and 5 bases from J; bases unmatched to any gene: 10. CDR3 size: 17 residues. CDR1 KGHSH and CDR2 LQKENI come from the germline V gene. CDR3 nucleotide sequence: TGTGCCAGCTCACCTTCCGTCGGGACTAGCGGGATCCACGAGCAGTACTTC. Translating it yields CASSPSVGTSGIHEQYF.

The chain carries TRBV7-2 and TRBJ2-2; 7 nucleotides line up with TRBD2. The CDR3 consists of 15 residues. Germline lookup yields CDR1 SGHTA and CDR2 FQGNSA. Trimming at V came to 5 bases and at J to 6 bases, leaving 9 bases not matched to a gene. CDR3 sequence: CASSRLPGGSGELFF. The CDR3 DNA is TGTGCCAGCAGCCGCCTGCCGGGAGGATCCGGGGAGCTGTTTTTT.

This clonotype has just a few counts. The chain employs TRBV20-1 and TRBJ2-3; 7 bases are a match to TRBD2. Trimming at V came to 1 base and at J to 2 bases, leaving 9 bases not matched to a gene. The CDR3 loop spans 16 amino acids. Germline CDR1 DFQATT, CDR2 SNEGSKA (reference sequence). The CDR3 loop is CSARALRGKATDTQYF. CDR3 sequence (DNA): TGCAGTGCTAGAGCCCTGCGGGGGAAGGCCACAGATACGCAGTATTTT.

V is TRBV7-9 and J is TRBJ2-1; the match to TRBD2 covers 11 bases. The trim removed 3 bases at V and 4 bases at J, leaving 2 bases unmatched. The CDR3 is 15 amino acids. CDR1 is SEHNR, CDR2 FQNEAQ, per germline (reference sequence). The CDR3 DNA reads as TGTGCCAGCAGCTTCCGACTAGCGGGGTACAATGAGCAGTTCTTC. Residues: CASSFRLAGYNEQFF.

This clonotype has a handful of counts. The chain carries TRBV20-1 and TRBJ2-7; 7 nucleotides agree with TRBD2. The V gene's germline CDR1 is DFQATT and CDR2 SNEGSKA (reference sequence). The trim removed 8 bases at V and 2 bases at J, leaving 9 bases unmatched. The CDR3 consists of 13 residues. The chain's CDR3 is CSPRLAATYEQYF. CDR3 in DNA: TGCAGTCCTCGGCTAGCGGCTACCTACGAGCAGTACTTC.

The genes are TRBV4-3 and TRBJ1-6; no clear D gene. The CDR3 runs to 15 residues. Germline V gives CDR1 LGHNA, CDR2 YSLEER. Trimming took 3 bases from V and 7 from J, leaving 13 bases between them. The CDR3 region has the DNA TGCGCCAGCAGCCAGGATCCTTCGGGGAATTCACCCCTCCACTTT. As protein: CASSQDPSGNSPLHF.

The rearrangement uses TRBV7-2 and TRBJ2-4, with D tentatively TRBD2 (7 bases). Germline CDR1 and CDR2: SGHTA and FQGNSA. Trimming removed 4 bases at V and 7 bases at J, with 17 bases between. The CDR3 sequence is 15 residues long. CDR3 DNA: TGTGCCAGCAGCTCCGGGCGGGGGCAGATCAACATTCAGTACTTC. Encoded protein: CASSSGRGQINIQYF. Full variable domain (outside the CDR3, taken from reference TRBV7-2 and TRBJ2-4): GAGVSQSPSNKVTEKGKDVELRCDPISGHTALYWYRQSLGQGLEFLIYFQGNSAPDKSGLPSDRFSAERTGGSVSTLTIQRTQQEDSAVYLCASSSGRGQINIQYFGAGTRLSVL.